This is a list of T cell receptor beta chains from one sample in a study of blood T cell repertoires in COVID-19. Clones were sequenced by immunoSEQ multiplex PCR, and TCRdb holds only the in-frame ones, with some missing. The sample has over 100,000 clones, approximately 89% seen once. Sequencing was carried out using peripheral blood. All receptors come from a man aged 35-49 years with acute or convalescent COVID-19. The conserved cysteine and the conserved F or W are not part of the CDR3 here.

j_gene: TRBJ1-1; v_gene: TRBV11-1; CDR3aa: ASTKRIHRGDTEAF
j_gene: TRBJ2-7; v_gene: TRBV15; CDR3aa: ATSRDRGGFEYEQY
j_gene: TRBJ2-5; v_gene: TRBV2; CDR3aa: ASSEALLGTGTETQY
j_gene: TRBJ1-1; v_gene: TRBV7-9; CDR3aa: ASSLGENTEAF
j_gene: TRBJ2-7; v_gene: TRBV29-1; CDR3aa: SVEDSSLGQGLYEQY
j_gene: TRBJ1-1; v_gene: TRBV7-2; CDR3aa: ASSSGPGGANTEAF
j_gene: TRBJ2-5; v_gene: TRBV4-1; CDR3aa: ASSPGLFGETQY
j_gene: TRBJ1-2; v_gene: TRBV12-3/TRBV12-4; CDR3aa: ASSLAREGGYT
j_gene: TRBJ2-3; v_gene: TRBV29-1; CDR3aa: SVASGGNTDTQY
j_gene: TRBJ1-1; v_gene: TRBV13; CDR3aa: ASSLTQHTNNTEAF
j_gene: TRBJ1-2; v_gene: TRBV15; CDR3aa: ATSLERELTGYGYT
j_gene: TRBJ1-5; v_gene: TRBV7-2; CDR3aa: ASSLGGASQPQH
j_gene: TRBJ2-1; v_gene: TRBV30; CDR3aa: AWSIISPLEQF
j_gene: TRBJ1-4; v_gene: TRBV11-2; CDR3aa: ASSVQVTKGKLF
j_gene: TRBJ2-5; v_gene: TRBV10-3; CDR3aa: AISGAAGVPETQY
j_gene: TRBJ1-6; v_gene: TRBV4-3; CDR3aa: ASSRTTGPGDSPLH
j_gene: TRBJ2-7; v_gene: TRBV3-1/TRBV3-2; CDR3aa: ASSPGIVAYEQY
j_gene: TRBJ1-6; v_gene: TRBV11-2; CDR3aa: ASRRGTAGNSPLH
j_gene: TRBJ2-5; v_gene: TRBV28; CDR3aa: ASSFVNLETQY
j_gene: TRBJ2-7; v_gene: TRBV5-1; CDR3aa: ASSLVPSGRYEQY
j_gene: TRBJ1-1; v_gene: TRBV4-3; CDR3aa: ASSQGIATGEAF
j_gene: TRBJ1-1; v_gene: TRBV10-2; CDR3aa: ASSSTGGGTEAF
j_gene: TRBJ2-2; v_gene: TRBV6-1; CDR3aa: ASSESGGLTGELF
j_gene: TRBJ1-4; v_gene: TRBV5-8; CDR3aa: ASSLGTGNNEKLF
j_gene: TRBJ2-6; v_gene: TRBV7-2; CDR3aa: ASSYGAWAGGSGANVLT
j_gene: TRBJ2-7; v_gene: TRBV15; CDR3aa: ATSSSTGGRMNEQY
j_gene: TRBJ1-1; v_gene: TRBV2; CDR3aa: ASSEWEGGNTEAF
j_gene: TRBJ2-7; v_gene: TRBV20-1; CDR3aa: SASPGTSGRDEQY
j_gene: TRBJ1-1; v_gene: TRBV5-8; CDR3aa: ASSLQINTEAF
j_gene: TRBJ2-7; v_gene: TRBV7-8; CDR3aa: ASTEGRGPSGEQY
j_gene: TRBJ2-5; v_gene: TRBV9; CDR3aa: ASSAFGGQETQY
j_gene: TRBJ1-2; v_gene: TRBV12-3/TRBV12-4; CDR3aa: ASSRLGGYGYT
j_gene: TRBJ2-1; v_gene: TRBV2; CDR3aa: ASTIRTSGGFEQF